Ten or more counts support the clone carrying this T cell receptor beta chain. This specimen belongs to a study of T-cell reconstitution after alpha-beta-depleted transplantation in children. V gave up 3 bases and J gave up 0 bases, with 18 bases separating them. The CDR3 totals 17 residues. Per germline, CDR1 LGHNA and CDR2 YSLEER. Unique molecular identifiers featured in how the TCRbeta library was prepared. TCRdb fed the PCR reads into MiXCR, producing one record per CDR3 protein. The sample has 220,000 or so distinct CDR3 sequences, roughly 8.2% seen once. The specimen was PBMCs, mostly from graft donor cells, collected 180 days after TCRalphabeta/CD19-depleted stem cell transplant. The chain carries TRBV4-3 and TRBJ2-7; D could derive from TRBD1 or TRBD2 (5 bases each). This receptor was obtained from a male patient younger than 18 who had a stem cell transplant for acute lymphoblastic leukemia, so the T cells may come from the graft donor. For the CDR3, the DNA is TGCGCCAGCAGCCAGGACTGGGGACCCTCCAGCTCCTACGAGCAGTACTTC. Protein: CASSQDWGPSSSYEQYF.